The clone carrying this T cell receptor (beta chain) was observed a single time. Its antigen is not identified. Losses at the gene ends were 3 bases for V and 6 bases for J; bases not matched to a gene: 7. Germline V gene lookup returns CDR1 SGHTA and CDR2 FQGNSA. CDR3 length: 17 residues. Sequencing used immunoSEQ multiplex PCR; TCRdb keeps in-frame clones, though not all of them. This sample yields approximately 44,000 clones, of which 76% are seen a single time; about 12% belongs to the top ten. Described time point: week 35, safety follow-up. Every vaccine dose comprised 300 ug of mutant IDH1 20-mer peptide plus topical imiquimod. Eight vaccinations went to patients in weeks 1, 3, 5, 7, 11, 15, 19, 23. The sample belongs to a study of a mutant IDH1 vaccine in newly diagnosed glioma. The wider study: Most patients had radiochemotherapy with temozolomide before enrollment; others had one alone.

Study results and limitations: There were vaccine-induced immune responses in 90% to 95% of the patients.

The sample in question was PBMCs, obtained from a glioma patient whose treatment included an IDH1 peptide vaccine. The chain employs TRBV7-2 and TRBJ2-3, with 15 positions matching TRBD2. This receptor was taken from a man aged 40-49 years with glioma. The CDR3 spells CASSFPGLAGGGDTQYF. The DNA for the CDR3 is TGTGCCAGCAGCTTCCCGGGACTAGCGGGAGGAGGGGATACGCAGTATTTT.